The rows below give T cell receptor beta chains drawn from one sample of a study of T cell responses to AZD1222 COVID-19 vaccine. Method: immunoSEQ multiplex PCR; TCRdb's copy keeps in-frame clones and lacks some. The sample shows 120,000 to 150,000 clones, about 90% of them seen only once. The sequencing here drew on peripheral blood, taken 28 days after the second AZD1222 dose. Receptors originate from an adult who received the AZD1222 COVID-19 vaccine. Each CDR3 is given without its conserved first and last residue.

J gene | V gene | CDR3 protein
TRBJ2-7 | TRBV7-9 | ASSSAGGPYEQY
TRBJ2-7 | TRBV5-8 | ASSPGLALEQY
TRBJ1-1 | TRBV10-3 | AISRGRDGNTEAF
TRBJ1-1 | TRBV7-2 | ASSFGRTEAF
TRBJ2-6 | TRBV18 | ASSPGGSGANVLT
TRBJ1-1 | TRBV11-3 | ASRGQGGLEAF
TRBJ2-3 | TRBV30 | AWDGATDTQY
TRBJ1-5 | TRBV12-3/TRBV12-4 | ASSRQGNQPQH
TRBJ2-4 | TRBV19 | ASSPEAENIQY
TRBJ1-1 | TRBV10-3 | AISVGGADAEAF
TRBJ2-1 | TRBV11-2 | ASSLDLYSGRRYNEQF
TRBJ1-2 | TRBV18 | ASSRGRGRGFNYGYT
TRBJ2-3 | TRBV12-3/TRBV12-4 | ASSLSSTDTQY
TRBJ1-4 | TRBV6-5 | ASSLTQGEEKLF
TRBJ1-2 | TRBV28 | ASTLGLRGYT
TRBJ1-1 | TRBV19 | ASSQGQSNTEAF
TRBJ2-1 | TRBV7-9 | ASSPGTGFYNEQF
TRBJ1-5 | TRBV25-1 | ASSEWGQPQH
TRBJ1-1 | TRBV6-6 | ASSPLTKNTEAF
TRBJ1-2 | TRBV13 | ASSLTENYGYT
TRBJ2-7 | TRBV19 | ASSIDPRGEQY
TRBJ1-1 | TRBV5-1 | ASTRDLSSTEAF
TRBJ2-3 | TRBV5-4 | ASRRTPRERTDTQY
TRBJ1-2 | TRBV30 | AWSKRDPLLGGYT
TRBJ2-3 | TRBV19 | ASSIGTGRSTDTQY
TRBJ2-1 | TRBV14 | ASSQWVGYNEQF
TRBJ2-7 | TRBV7-2 | ASSYYPSGIYEQY
TRBJ1-4 | TRBV11-2 | ASSPGTDLLF
TRBJ1-2 | TRBV11-2 | ASSSNWDQNYGYT
TRBJ1-1 | TRBV10-3 | AITLGGNTEAF
TRBJ2-5 | TRBV4-3 | ASSQSTGGLETQY
TRBJ2-3 | TRBV5-1 | ASNPSGGATDTQY
TRBJ1-2 | TRBV3-1/TRBV3-2 | ASSPGDYGYT
TRBJ2-1 | TRBV28 | ASRQDWSSYNEQF
TRBJ1-2 | TRBV7-2 | ASSLLSGGGYGYT
TRBJ2-1 | TRBV12-3/TRBV12-4 | ASSPRQWNEQF
TRBJ2-2 | TRBV19 | ASSAGTGNAGELF
TRBJ1-1 | TRBV28 | ASSRTMNTEAF
TRBJ2-1 | TRBV19 | ASRDRGAHEQF
TRBJ1-5 | TRBV10-3 | ATTEDSNQPQH
TRBJ1-6 | TRBV4-1 | ASSHSDVGRDSPLH
TRBJ2-1 | TRBV7-2 | ASSLERKGNEQF
TRBJ2-2 | TRBV27 | ASSLSVLGSLGTGELF
TRBJ1-2 | TRBV27 | ASSFIGKTGHYGYT
TRBJ1-1 | TRBV19 | ASSRGVVGSGTEAF
TRBJ1-2 | TRBV13 | ASSLTGEPLGYGYT
TRBJ1-2 | TRBV19 | ASSTSNGYT
TRBJ2-3 | TRBV7-9 | ASSLAGRTLSTDTQY
TRBJ1-5 | TRBV6-2/TRBV6-3 | ASSPPEEGRNQPQH
TRBJ1-2 | TRBV5-1 | ASSLDRGRPGYT
TRBJ2-1 | TRBV4-1 | ASSQKGEYNEQF
TRBJ2-1 | TRBV19 | ASSSSGIYNEQF
TRBJ2-1 | TRBV11-2 | ASSPELGSYNEQF
TRBJ1-1 | TRBV30 | AWNGGTGEAF
TRBJ1-5 | TRBV19 | ASSLGDIQPQH
TRBJ2-3 | TRBV5-1 | ASSLAGSTDTQY